Listed below are T cell receptor beta chains from one sample, sequenced in a study of T-cell memory formation after mild COVID-19. One entry per CDR3 protein, called by TCRdb with MiXCR from the 5' RACE reads. The sample lists 350,000 to 500,000 distinct CDR3 sequences, 23% occurring once. Sequencing input: PBMCs or a T cell subset sorted from them (not recorded which). These receptors were collected from an adult woman who had mild COVID-19 (a few samples of this study predate the infection). Cell type and time point are not known. Each CDR3 is given with its conserved first and last residue.

j_call | v_call | cdr3_aa
TRBJ2-1 | TRBV7-9 | CASIAKISGQGVGNEQFF
TRBJ2-4 | TRBV4-1 | CASSGPTSGENIQYF
TRBJ1-1 | TRBV29-1 | CSVEDSWGMNTEAFF
TRBJ1-5 | TRBV6-1 | CASNKGTRDNQPQHF
TRBJ2-2 | TRBV7-3 | CASSLTGSGVGTGELFF
TRBJ2-1 | TRBV4-2 | CASSQVRLAEYNEQFF
TRBJ2-1 | TRBV5-1 | CASSLPRLAGAFSEQFF
TRBJ2-7 | TRBV24-1 | CATSRQDSYEQYF
TRBJ2-2 | TRBV24-1 | CATSDTHRARTGELFF
TRBJ2-2 | TRBV4-2 | CASTTGGGTGELFF
TRBJ1-2 | TRBV2 | CASSELVQPYGYTF
TRBJ2-7 | TRBV7-9 | CASSQGVAATAYEQYF
TRBJ2-7 | TRBV12-2 | CASRIRTSGGLYEQYF
TRBJ2-5 | TRBV4-3 | CASSQDRAYQETQYF
TRBJ2-7 | TRBV7-7 | CASSLGATGDEQYF
TRBJ2-3 | TRBV5-1 | CASSLEPTTQYF
TRBJ1-2 | TRBV2 | CASKGRLYSGYTF
TRBJ2-1 | TRBV7-9 | CASSRFSGNYNEQFF
TRBJ2-2 | TRBV7-6 | CASSSIRGDAQNTGELFF
TRBJ2-7 | TRBV4-1 | CASSQAQGAVYYEQYF
TRBJ2-1 | TRBV20-1 | CSARGGGGLGGSYNEQFF
TRBJ2-1 | TRBV20-1 | CSARDGTSGGDEQFF
TRBJ2-5 | TRBV20-1 | CSALIKRGKETQYF
TRBJ2-7 | TRBV4-1 | CASSQGGQGLYEQYF
TRBJ1-3 | TRBV5-1 | CASSPRGTGNALENTIYF
TRBJ1-3 | TRBV12-5 | CASGLGTGNTIYF
TRBJ2-5 | TRBV7-7 | CASSLQRGAQETQYF
TRBJ2-7 | TRBV10-3 | CAISEVPEGADYEQYF
TRBJ2-3 | TRBV11-2 | CASSLNQGDTQYF
TRBJ2-1 | TRBV12-3/TRBV12-4 | CASSFFEGRNEQFF
TRBJ1-1 | TRBV11-2 | CASSLKGTRDSEAFF